This T cell receptor (beta chain) was identified during a study of cytomegalovirus exposure and HLA in healthy donors. Amplification used 60 Vbeta primers and 13 Jbeta primers. Profiling relied on immunoSEQ multiplex PCR, and the TCRdb table lists in-frame clones only, not all of them. The data contain nearly 200,000 clones, 82% of them singletons. A few counts support this clone. With 1 base removed from V and 9 bases from J, the gap between germline ends came to 11 bases. Germline lookup yields CDR1 SGHRS and CDR2 YFSETQ. The CDR3 contains 13 residues. The V gene is TRBV5-1, the J gene TRBJ2-1; D gene uncertain. Sequences were obtained from PBMCs. The clonotype was recovered from a woman in her forties or fifties in good health and CMV-seropositive. CDR3 in amino acids: CASSLSWAGEQFF. CDR3 DNA: TGCGCCAGCAGCTTGTCTTGGGCAGGTGAGCAGTTCTTC.